The source of this TCR beta chain is a study of graft-versus-host responses after intestinal transplantation. Study overall: The study gave all recipients anti-thymocyte globulin induction, then tacrolimus and steroids for 2 to 3 years.

Only one count was recorded for this clone. This CDR3 spans 15 amino acids. Germline lookup yields CDR1 MNHEY and CDR2 SVGAGI. Trimming at V came to 5 bases and at J to 7 bases, leaving 11 bases not matched to a gene. Overall study results and limits: In recipient marrow, GvH clones were found, and some appeared first in ileum or blood.

Libraries were prepared by immunoSEQ multiplex PCR; TCRdb keeps only in-frame clonotypes and omits some of them. The sample consists of roughly 7,800 clones, approximately 30% of them appearing once. The sample was alloreactive CD4+ T cells from a mixed lymphocyte reaction culture, taken before intestinal transplant. Noted subset: CFSE-low proliferating T cells sorted from roughly six-day pre-transplant mixed lymphocyte reaction (GvH or HvG direction). This chain uses TRBV6-5 with TRBJ2-1; 7 positions agree with TRBD2. The TCR was taken from a human patient who received an intestinal transplant. CDR3 sequence reads: CASSLAATRGNEQFF. The CDR3 DNA reads as TGTGCCAGCAGTCTAGCGGCCACTAGGGGAAATGAGCAGTTCTTC.